Shown below are 18 T cell receptor beta chains from a single sample sequenced in a study of blood T cell repertoires in COVID-19. Generated by immunoSEQ multiplex PCR, the TCRdb table keeps only in-frame clones and is missing some. Seen here are 450,000 to 500,000 clones, approximately 86% observed once, and the top ten hold 7% to 10%. Material for sequencing was PBMCs or T cells enriched from blood (not recorded which). These receptors were obtained from a woman in her fifties or sixties who had recovered from COVID-19.

The V call is TRBV27, the J call TRBJ2-1; 8 nucleotides line up with TRBD2. CDR1 and CDR2 from the germline V gene are MNHEY and SMNVEV (reference sequence). The ends lost 7 bases at V and 6 bases at J; junction bases unmatched: 11. The CDR3 consists of 15 residues. The CDR3 protein is CASTPRAGGPNEQFF. CDR3 DNA: TGTGCCAGCACCCCCCGGGCGGGGGGCCCCAATGAGCAGTTCTTC.

The chain couples TRBV21-1 to TRBJ2-7; TRBD1 is the table's D call, not checked against the DNA. TRBV21-1 is noted as a pseudogene. The CDR3 has 17 amino acids. CDR3 DNA: TGTGCCAGCAGCAAAGACGCCTTTCGGGACAGATCGTACGAGCAGTACGTC. Its translation: CASSKDAFRDRSYEQYV.

The CDR3, as DNA: TGTGCCAGCTCACCAATCAATAATTCACCCCTCCACTTT. Protein sequence: CASSPINNSPLHF. The chain combines TRBV18 with TRBJ1-6; D not certain. This CDR3 is built from 13 residues. The V end lost 2 bases, the J end lost 5 bases, and 4 bases lay between the germline ends. Germline CDR1 KGHSH, CDR2 LQKENI.

The J gene is TRBJ2-1, the V gene TRBV5-1; the match to TRBD1 covers 8 bases. Trimming cost V 1 base and J 4 bases; bases outside gene matches: 10. The germline CDR1 and CDR2 sequences are SGHRS and YFSETQ. This CDR3 has 17 residues. CDR3 sequence: CASSLSPRTGPYNEQFF. CDR3 nucleotides: TGCGCCAGCAGCTTGTCCCCCAGGACAGGGCCTTACAATGAGCAGTTCTTC.

This chain links TRBV6-5 with TRBJ2-4; TRBD2 agrees at 7 bases. Germline V gene sequence: CDR1 MNHEY, CDR2 SVGAGI. V shed 4 bases, J shed 6 bases, and the junction held 12 bases outside the gene matches. CDR3 length: 16 residues. In DNA, the CDR3 is TGTGCCAGCAGTTGGGGTCCGCCTCCGGGGGGAAACATTCAGTACTTC. This codes for CASSWGPPPGGNIQYF.

The chain recombines TRBV2 with TRBJ2-1; D is possibly TRBD1 (5 bases). Trimming removed 7 bases from V and 6 bases from J, with 10 bases in between. This CDR3 has 12 amino acids. Germline loops: CDR1 SNHLY, CDR2 FYNNEI. CDR3 sequence: CASNQGTNEQFF. DNA of the CDR3: TGTGCCAGCAATCAGGGAACCAATGAGCAGTTCTTC. The whole variable domain, filled in from reference TRBV2 and TRBJ2-1, reads EPEVTQTPSHQVTQMGQEVILRCVPISNHLYFYWYRQILGQKVEFLVSFYNNEISEKSEIFDDQFSVERPDGSNFTLKIRSTKLEDSAMYFCASNQGTNEQFFGPGTRLTVL.

The rearrangement uses TRBV4-1 and TRBJ1-5; possibly TRBD1 for D (5 bases). This CDR3 region has 14 residues. From germline, CDR1 is MGHRA and CDR2 YSYEKL. V dropped 5 bases and J dropped 2 bases, with 10 bases sitting between them. CDR3 coding DNA: TGCGCCAGCAGCAAGACAGACGGCAATCAGCCCCAGCATTTT. Encoded protein: CASSKTDGNQPQHF.

The chain couples TRBV4-1 to TRBJ1-1; tentative D call: TRBD1 (5 bases). The CDR3 runs 13 residues. Germline assignment: CDR1 MGHRA and CDR2 YSYEKL. Deletions cut 4 bases from V and 8 bases from J, with 14 bases between. In DNA form, the CDR3 reads TGCGCCAGCAGCCCCCGGGGAGGGGAAGAAGCTTTCTTT. Its translation is CASSPRGGEEAFF.

The rearrangement uses TRBV5-4 and TRBJ2-1; TRBD2 agrees at 7 bases. The junction had 7 bases not matched to a gene; V was cut back by 7 bases and J by 6 bases. The CDR3 is 13 amino acids. Germline CDR1 SGHNT, CDR2 YYREEE (reference sequence). Here the CDR3 reads CASWGGLGNEQFF. CDR3 nucleotides: TGTGCCAGCTGGGGGGGTTTGGGCAATGAGCAGTTCTTC.

J is TRBJ2-7 and V is TRBV2, with 9 positions matching TRBD2. The germline CDR1 and CDR2 sequences are SNHLY and FYNNEI. The CDR3 has 16 amino acids. V lost 3 bases and J lost 4; bases outside the gene matches: 10. CDR3 amino acids: CASSEGLAGKMYEQYF. CDR3 DNA sequence: TGTGCCAGCAGTGAGGGCCTAGCGGGGAAGATGTACGAGCAGTACTTC.

The chain recombines TRBV5-1 with TRBJ1-4; 8 nucleotides align to TRBD1. CDR1 is SGHRS, CDR2 YFSETQ, per germline. J lost 7 bases, V lost 0 bases, and 2 bases had no gene match. This CDR3 contains 14 residues. This CDR3 is CASSLGQGLEKLFF. The CDR3 region has the DNA TGCGCCAGCAGCTTGGGACAGGGGCTTGAAAAACTGTTTTTT. Full variable domain (outside the CDR3, taken from reference TRBV5-1 and TRBJ1-4): KAGVTQTPRYLIKTRGQQVTLSCSPISGHRSVSWYQQTPGQGLQFLFEYFSETQRNKGNFPGRFSGRQFSNSRSEMNVSTLELGDSALYLCASSLGQGLEKLFFGSGTQLSVL.

The rearrangement joins TRBV7-9 to TRBJ2-5; 13 bases agree with TRBD2. V gave up 2 bases and J gave up 2 bases; unmatched junction bases: 11. The CDR3 is 19 residues long. The germline gives CDR1 SEHNR, CDR2 FQNEAQ (reference sequence). The CDR3 bases are TGTGCCAGCAGCTTATTCAAGACTAGCGGGGGGCCCCAACAAGAGACCCAGTACTTC. This gives the protein CASSLFKTSGGPQQETQYF.

The chain combines TRBV13 with TRBJ2-2; D remains ambiguous. Germline V gene lookup returns CDR1 PRHDT and CDR2 FYEKMQ (reference sequence). The CDR3 contains 14 residues. The V gene lost 0 bases and the J gene lost 6 bases, with 8 bases spanning the gap. The CDR3: CASSLGSEAGELFF. Written as DNA, the CDR3 is TGTGCCAGCAGCTTAGGCAGTGAGGCCGGGGAGCTGTTTTTT. The full variable domain, rest sourced from reference TRBV13 and TRBJ2-2, is AAGVIQSPRHLIKEKRETATLKCYPIPRHDTVYWYQQGPGQDPQFLISFYEKMQSDKGSIPDRFSAQQFSDYHSELNMSSLELGDSALYFCASSLGSEAGELFFGEGSRLTVL.

This clone is a singleton in its sample. The chain joins TRBV2 to TRBJ1-5; 7 positions match TRBD1. Trimming took 5 bases from V and 2 from J; bases not matched to a gene: 6. The germline gives CDR1 SNHLY, CDR2 FYNNEI. The CDR3 totals 15 residues. The CDR3 nucleotides are TGTGCCAGCAGTTCGACAGGGCTCGGCAATCAGCCCCAGCATTTT. Protein sequence: CASSSTGLGNQPQHF.

The rearrangement links TRBV6-2 or TRBV6-3 to TRBJ1-5; a weak D match, TRBD1 (6 bases). The germline V gene encodes CDR1 MNHEY and CDR2 SVGEGT. Between the trimmed V and J ends, which lost 5 bases and 3 bases, there was a span of 14 bases. This CDR3 region has 15 residues. The CDR3 coding sequence is TGTGCCAGCAGTGCCGAAGACAGGTTCAATCAGCCCCAGCATTTT. Amino acids: CASSAEDRFNQPQHF.

The chain uses TRBV24-1 and TRBJ1-4; D might be TRBD1 (6 bases). Trimming pared 0 bases from V and 11 bases from J, leaving 15 bases between. The CDR3 totals 15 residues. Per germline, CDR1 KGHDR and CDR2 SFDVKD. This CDR3 reads CATSDLQGPPFKLFF. The CDR3 nucleotides are TGTGCCACCAGTGATTTGCAGGGGCCGCCTTTTAAACTGTTTTTT.

This clone was observed once. The chain has TRBV5-4 and TRBJ2-7; D is ambiguous. Germline V gene lookup returns CDR1 SGHNT and CDR2 YYREEE (reference sequence). V was trimmed by 0 bases and J by 0 bases, leaving 7 bases between them. The CDR3 covers 14 residues. CDR3 in amino acids: CASSLDGSSYEQYV. The DNA for the CDR3 is TGTGCCAGCAGCTTGGATGGCAGCTCCTACGAGCAGTACGTC.

This clone was observed a single time. As DNA, the CDR3 is TGTGCCAGCAGTACGCGGACAGGGAATCAGCCCCAGCATTTT. Its translation: CASSTRTGNQPQHF. The chain employs TRBV27 and TRBJ1-5; TRBD1 aligns across 8 bases. This CDR3 region has 14 residues. In germline, CDR1 is MNHEY, CDR2 SMNVEV (reference sequence). The trim removed 5 bases at V and 4 bases at J, leaving 4 bases unmatched.